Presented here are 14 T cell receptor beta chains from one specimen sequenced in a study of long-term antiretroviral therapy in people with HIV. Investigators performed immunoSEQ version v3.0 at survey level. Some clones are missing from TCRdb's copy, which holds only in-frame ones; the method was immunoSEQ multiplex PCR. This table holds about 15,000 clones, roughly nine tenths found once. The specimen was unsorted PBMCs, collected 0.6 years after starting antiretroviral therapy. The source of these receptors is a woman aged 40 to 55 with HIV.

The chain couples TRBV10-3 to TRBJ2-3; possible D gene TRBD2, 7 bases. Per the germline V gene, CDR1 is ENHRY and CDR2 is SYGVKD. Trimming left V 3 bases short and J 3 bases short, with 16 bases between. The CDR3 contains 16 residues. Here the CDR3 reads CAISDGGGRLTDTQYF. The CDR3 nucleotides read TGTGCCATCAGTGATGGCGGGGGCCGCTTAACAGATACGCAGTATTTT.

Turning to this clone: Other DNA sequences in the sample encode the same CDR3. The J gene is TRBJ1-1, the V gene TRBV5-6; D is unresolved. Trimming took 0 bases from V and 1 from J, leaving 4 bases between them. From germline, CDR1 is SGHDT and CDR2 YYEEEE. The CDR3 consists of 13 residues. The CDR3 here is CASSLGGNTEAFF. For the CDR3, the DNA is TGTGCCAGCAGCTTGGGAGGGAACACTGAAGCTTTCTTT.

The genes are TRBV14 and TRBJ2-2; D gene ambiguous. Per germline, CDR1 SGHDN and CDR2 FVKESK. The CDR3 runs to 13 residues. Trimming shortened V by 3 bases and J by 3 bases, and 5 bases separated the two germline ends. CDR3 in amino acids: CASSHWDTGELFF. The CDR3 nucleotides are TGTGCCAGCAGCCATTGGGACACCGGGGAGCTGTTTTTT.

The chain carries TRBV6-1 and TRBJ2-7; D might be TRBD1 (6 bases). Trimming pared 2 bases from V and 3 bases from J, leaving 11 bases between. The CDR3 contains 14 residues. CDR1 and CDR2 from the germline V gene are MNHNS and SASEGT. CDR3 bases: TGTGCCAGCAGTGAATTGGGACATCTCTACGAGCAGTACTTC. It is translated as CASSELGHLYEQYF.

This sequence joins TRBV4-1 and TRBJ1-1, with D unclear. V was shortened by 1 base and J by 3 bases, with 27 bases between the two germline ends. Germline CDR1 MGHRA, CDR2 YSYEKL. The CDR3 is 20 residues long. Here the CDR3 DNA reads TGCGCCAGCAGCCAAGGGCTTCTGCGGCGAACCGACCCAGCGGACACTGAAGCTTTCTTT. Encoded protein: CASSQGLLRRTDPADTEAFF.

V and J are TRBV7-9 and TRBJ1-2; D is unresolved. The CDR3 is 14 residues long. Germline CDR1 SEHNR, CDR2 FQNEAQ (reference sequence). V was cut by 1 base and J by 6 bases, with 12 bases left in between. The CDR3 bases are TGTGCCAGCAGCTTAGAGATCCCGGCCCATGGCTACACCTTC. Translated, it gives CASSLEIPAHGYTF.

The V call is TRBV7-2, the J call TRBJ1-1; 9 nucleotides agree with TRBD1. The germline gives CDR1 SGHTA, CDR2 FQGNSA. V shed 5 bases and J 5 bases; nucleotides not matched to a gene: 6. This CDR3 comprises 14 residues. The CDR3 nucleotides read TGTGCCAGCAGCGGCCGGGACAGGGTGACTGAAGCTTTCTTT. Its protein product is CASSGRDRVTEAFF.

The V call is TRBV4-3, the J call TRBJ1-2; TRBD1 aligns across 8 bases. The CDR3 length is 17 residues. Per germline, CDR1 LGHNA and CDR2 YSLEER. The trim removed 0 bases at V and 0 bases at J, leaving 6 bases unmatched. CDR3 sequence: CASSQDRGRNANYGYTF. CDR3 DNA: TGCGCCAGCAGCCAAGACAGGGGGCGCAACGCTAACTATGGCTACACCTTC.

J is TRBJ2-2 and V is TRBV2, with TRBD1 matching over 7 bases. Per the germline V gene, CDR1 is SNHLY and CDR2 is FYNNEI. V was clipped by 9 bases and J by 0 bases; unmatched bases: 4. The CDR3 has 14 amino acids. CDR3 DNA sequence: TGTGCCAGGTCCGGGACAGCGAACACCGGGGAGCTGTTTTTT. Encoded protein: CARSGTANTGELFF.

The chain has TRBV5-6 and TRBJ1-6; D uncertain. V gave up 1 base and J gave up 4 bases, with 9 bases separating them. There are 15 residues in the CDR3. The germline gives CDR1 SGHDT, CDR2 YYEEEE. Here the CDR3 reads CASSLTGVYNSPLHF. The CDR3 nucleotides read TGTGCCAGCAGCTTGACCGGGGTATATAATTCACCCCTCCACTTT.

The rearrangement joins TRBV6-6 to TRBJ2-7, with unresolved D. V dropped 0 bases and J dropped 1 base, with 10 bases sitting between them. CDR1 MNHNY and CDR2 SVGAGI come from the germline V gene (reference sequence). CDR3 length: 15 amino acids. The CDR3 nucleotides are TGTGCCAGCAGTTACTCGCGCAGGCAATCCTACGAGCAGTACTTC. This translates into CASSYSRRQSYEQYF.

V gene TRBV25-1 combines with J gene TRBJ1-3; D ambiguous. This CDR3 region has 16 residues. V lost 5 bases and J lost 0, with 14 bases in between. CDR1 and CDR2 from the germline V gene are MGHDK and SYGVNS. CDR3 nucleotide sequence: TGTGCCAGCAGTAAAGCGGGTCCGAGCTCTGGAAACACCATATATTTT. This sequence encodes CASSKAGPSSGNTIYF.

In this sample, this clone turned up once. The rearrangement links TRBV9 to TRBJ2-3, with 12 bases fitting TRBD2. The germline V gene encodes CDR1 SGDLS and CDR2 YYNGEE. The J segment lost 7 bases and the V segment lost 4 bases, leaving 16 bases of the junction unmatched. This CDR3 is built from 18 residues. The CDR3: CASSLRGSSGGASNTQYF. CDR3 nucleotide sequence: TGTGCCAGCAGCCTAAGAGGGTCTAGCGGGGGGGCATCAAATACGCAGTATTTT.

The CDR3 region is CASRNQGNNEKLFF. The CDR3 region has the DNA TGTGCCAGCAGAAACCAGGGTAATAATGAAAAACTGTTTTTT. This rearrangement joins TRBV6-6 to TRBJ1-4, with D possibly TRBD1 on 5 matching bases. In germline, CDR1 is MNHNY, CDR2 SVGAGI (reference sequence). V was shortened by 6 bases and J by 4 bases, with 12 bases between the two germline ends. This CDR3 contains 14 residues.